This is a list of T cell receptor beta chains from one sample in a study of T cell changes during pregnancy in multiple sclerosis. Clones were read by immunoSEQ multiplex PCR, and TCRdb kept only the in-frame ones, dropping some. The repertoire holds tens of thousands of clones, with 93% as singletons. The sequences come from CD8+ T cells from peripheral blood mononuclear cells, collected in the second trimester of pregnancy. These receptor sequences come from a female donor with multiple sclerosis, enrolled in a pregnancy study. Both conserved end residues are part of each CDR3. Fields, in order: CDR3 DNA, CDR3 protein, D gene, V gene, clone size, J gene. D genes are given only for firm matches. The size field is filled for only some rows; it gives once, few, many or a size class.

cdr3_nt: TGTGCCAGCAGTGATACTAACGCCGAGACCCAGTACTTC; cdr3_aa: CASSDTNAETQYF; d_call: .; v_call: TRBV7-9; clone_size: .; j_call: TRBJ2-5
cdr3_nt: TGTGCCAGCAGCCAGGCCTCCGGCAGGGGACAATACGAGCAGTACTTC; cdr3_aa: CASSQASGRGQYEQYF; d_call: .; v_call: TRBV5-4; clone_size: .; j_call: TRBJ2-7
cdr3_nt: TGTGCCAGCAGGAAGTCGGCGGGTGGCCTCTACGAGCAGTACTTC; cdr3_aa: CASRKSAGGLYEQYF; d_call: .; v_call: TRBV5-4; clone_size: once; j_call: TRBJ2-7
cdr3_nt: TGTGCCAGCAGACCGGGACTAGCGGGAGTCACAGATACGCAGTATTTT; cdr3_aa: CASRPGLAGVTDTQYF; d_call: TRBD2; v_call: TRBV2; clone_size: .; j_call: TRBJ2-3
cdr3_nt: TGTGCCAGCAGTGAAGCTAGCGGGAGCTCCTACGAGCAGTACTTC; cdr3_aa: CASSEASGSSYEQYF; d_call: TRBD2; v_call: TRBV6-1; clone_size: .; j_call: TRBJ2-7
cdr3_nt: TGCGCCAGCAGCCAAGTCCGGAGCAGGGGATCCACAGATACGCAGTATTTT; cdr3_aa: CASSQVRSRGSTDTQYF; d_call: .; v_call: TRBV4-1; clone_size: .; j_call: TRBJ2-3
cdr3_nt: TGTGCCAGCAGTCCGGTTACGCGGGGGCGAGTCCAAGAGACCCAGTACTTC; cdr3_aa: CASSPVTRGRVQETQYF; d_call: .; v_call: TRBV28; clone_size: .; j_call: TRBJ2-5
cdr3_nt: TGTGCCAGTGGGATGACAGGGCCTAGTGAAGCTTTCTTT; cdr3_aa: CASGMTGPSEAFF; d_call: TRBD1; v_call: TRBV19; clone_size: .; j_call: TRBJ1-1
cdr3_nt: TGTGCCAGCAGTTATAGGGGCTACAATGAGCAGTTCTTC; cdr3_aa: CASSYRGYNEQFF; d_call: .; v_call: TRBV6-5; clone_size: .; j_call: TRBJ2-1
cdr3_nt: TGTGCCACCAGCAGAGCCGCAGGAACCGGGGAGCTGTTTTTT; cdr3_aa: CATSRAAGTGELFF; d_call: .; v_call: TRBV15; clone_size: once; j_call: TRBJ2-2
cdr3_nt: TGCAGCGTTGAAGATCCGTATTCCCAAGAGACCCAGTACTTC; cdr3_aa: CSVEDPYSQETQYF; d_call: .; v_call: TRBV29-1; clone_size: .; j_call: TRBJ2-5
cdr3_nt: TGTGCCAGCAGCTCGAGTTATGGGACTAGCGGCAATGAGCAGTTCTTC; cdr3_aa: CASSSSYGTSGNEQFF; d_call: TRBD2; v_call: TRBV7-9; clone_size: .; j_call: TRBJ2-1
cdr3_nt: TGTGCCAGTAGCCTAAGCGGGAGCGGGCATGAGCAGTTCTTC; cdr3_aa: CASSLSGSGHEQFF; d_call: TRBD2; v_call: TRBV19; clone_size: .; j_call: TRBJ2-1
cdr3_nt: TGTGCCAGCAGCCCCTATTCCACGGGGGGGCCCGGTGAGCAGTTCTTC; cdr3_aa: CASSPYSTGGPGEQFF; d_call: TRBD2; v_call: TRBV5-4; clone_size: once; j_call: TRBJ2-1
cdr3_nt: TGTGCCAGCAGCTTAGCAGGGGGGTACTACAATGAGCAGTTCTTC; cdr3_aa: CASSLAGGYYNEQFF; d_call: .; v_call: TRBV5-4; clone_size: once; j_call: TRBJ2-1
cdr3_nt: TGTGCCAGCAGCTTAGGGTCCTCTAGCGTCTACGAGCAGTACTTC; cdr3_aa: CASSLGSSSVYEQYF; d_call: .; v_call: TRBV13; clone_size: .; j_call: TRBJ2-7
cdr3_nt: TGTGCCAGCAGCCAAGTCGGGGGGAGCGCCGGGGAGCTGTTTTTT; cdr3_aa: CASSQVGGSAGELFF; d_call: TRBD2; v_call: TRBV14; clone_size: .; j_call: TRBJ2-2
cdr3_nt: TGTGCCAGCAGCCACGACATAAACTCCTACAATGAGCAGTTCTTC; cdr3_aa: CASSHDINSYNEQFF; d_call: .; v_call: TRBV6-5; clone_size: .; j_call: TRBJ2-1
cdr3_nt: TGTGCCAGTAGTACCCGGGATAGGGCCAGAGGAGGTAATTCACCCCTCCACTTT; cdr3_aa: CASSTRDRARGGNSPLHF; d_call: .; v_call: TRBV19; clone_size: .; j_call: TRBJ1-6
cdr3_nt: TGTGCCAGCAGCCCTAGATCAGTCAACACCGGGGAGCTGTTTTTT; cdr3_aa: CASSPRSVNTGELFF; d_call: .; v_call: TRBV7-9; clone_size: .; j_call: TRBJ2-2
cdr3_nt: TGTGCCAGCAGCTGGGTCGAGGGGGCGGAGGAGACCCAGTACTTC; cdr3_aa: CASSWVEGAEETQYF; d_call: TRBD1; v_call: TRBV6-6; clone_size: .; j_call: TRBJ2-5
cdr3_nt: TGTGCCAGCAGCGTAGAAGCTAGCGGGAGCTCCTACGAGCAGTACTTC; cdr3_aa: CASSVEASGSSYEQYF; d_call: TRBD2; v_call: TRBV9; clone_size: once; j_call: TRBJ2-7